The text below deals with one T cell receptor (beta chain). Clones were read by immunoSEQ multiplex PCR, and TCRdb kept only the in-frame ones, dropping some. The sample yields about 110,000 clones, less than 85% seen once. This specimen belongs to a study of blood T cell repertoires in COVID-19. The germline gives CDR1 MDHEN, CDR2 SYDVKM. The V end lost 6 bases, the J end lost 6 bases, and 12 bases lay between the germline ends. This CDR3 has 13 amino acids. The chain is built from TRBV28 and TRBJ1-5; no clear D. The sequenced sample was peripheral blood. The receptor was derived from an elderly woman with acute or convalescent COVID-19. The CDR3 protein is CASRLIDGQPQHF. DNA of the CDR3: TGTGCCAGCAGACTCATTGATGGTCAGCCCCAGCATTTT.